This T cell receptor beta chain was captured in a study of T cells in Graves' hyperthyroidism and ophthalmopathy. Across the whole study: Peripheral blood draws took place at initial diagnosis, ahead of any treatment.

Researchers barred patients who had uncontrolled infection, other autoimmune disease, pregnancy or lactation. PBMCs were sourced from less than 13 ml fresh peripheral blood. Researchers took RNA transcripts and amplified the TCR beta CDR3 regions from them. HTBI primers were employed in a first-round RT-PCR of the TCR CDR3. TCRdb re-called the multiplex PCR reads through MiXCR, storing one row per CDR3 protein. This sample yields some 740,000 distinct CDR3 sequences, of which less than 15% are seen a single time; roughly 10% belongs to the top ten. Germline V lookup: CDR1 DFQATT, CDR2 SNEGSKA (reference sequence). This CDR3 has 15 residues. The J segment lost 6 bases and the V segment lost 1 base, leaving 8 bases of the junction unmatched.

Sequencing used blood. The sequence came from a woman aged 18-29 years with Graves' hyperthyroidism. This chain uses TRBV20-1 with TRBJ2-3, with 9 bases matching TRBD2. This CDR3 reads CSARVPSGIRDTQYF. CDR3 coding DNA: TGCAGTGCTAGAGTCCCTAGCGGGATAAGGGATACGCAGTATTTT.